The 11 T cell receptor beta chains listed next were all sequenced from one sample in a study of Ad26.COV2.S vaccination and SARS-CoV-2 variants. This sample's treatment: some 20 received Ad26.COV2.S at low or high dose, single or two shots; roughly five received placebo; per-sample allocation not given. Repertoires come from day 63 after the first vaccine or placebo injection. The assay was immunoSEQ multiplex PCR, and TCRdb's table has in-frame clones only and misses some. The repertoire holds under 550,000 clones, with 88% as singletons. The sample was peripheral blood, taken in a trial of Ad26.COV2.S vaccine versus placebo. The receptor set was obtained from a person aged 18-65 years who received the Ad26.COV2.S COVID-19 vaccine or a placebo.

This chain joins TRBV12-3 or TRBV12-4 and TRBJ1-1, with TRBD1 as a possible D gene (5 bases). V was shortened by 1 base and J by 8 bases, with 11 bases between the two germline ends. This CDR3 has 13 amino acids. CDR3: CASSLVGLSEAFF. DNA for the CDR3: TGTGCCAGCAGTTTAGTGGGACTGTCCGAAGCTTTCTTT.

The CDR3 bases are TGTGCCAGCAGTGATTTAGGCGGGCCGTGGAATGAGCAGTTCTTC. Its translation is CASSDLGGPWNEQFF. This chain uses TRBV2 with TRBJ2-1; a possible D gene is TRBD2 (5 bases). V lost 3 bases and J lost 7, with 16 bases in between. The CDR3 extends over 15 amino acids. Germline CDR1 is SNHLY and CDR2 is FYNNEI.

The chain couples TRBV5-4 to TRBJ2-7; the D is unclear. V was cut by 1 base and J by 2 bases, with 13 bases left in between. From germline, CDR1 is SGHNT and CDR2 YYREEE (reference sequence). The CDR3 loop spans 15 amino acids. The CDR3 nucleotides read TGTGCCAGCAGCTTGATTGGGGTAGGAACCTACGAGCAGTACTTC. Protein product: CASSLIGVGTYEQYF.

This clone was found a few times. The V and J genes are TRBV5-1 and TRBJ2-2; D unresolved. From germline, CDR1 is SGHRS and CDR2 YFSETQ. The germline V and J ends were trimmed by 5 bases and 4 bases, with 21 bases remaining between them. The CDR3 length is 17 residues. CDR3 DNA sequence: TGCGCCAGCAGTTCCCGGATCGACTCGACCGGCACCGGGGAGCTGTTTTTT. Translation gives CASSSRIDSTGTGELFF.

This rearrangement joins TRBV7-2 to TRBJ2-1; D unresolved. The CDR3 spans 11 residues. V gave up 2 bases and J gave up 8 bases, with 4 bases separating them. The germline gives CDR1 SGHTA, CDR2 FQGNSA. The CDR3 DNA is TGTGCCAGCAGCTTAAGGTATGAGCAGTTCTTC. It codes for CASSLRYEQFF.

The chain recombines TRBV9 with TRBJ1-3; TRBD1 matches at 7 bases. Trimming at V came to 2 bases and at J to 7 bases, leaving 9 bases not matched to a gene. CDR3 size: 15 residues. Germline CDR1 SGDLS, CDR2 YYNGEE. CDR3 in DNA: TGTGCCAGCAGCGTGACGAGCGACAGGGACAACACCATATATTTT. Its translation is CASSVTSDRDNTIYF.

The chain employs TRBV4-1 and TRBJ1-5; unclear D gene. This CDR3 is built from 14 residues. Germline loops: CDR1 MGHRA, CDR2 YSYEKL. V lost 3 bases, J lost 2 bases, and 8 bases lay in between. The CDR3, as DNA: TGCGCCAGCAGCCAGGGATGGGGCAATCAGCCCCAGCATTTT. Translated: CASSQGWGNQPQHF.

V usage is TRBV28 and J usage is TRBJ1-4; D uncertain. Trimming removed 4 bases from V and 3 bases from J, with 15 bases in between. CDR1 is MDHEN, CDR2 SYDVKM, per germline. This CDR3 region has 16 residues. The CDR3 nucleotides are TGTGCCAGCAGTTCCCAACCCCGGGCACCTAATGAAAAACTGTTTTTT. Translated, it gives CASSSQPRAPNEKLFF.

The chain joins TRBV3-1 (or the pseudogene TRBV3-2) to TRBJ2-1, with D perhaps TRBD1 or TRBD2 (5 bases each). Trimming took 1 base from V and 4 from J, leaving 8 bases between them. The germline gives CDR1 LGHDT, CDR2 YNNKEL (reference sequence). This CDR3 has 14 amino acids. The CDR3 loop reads CASSQAGQYNEQFF. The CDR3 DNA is TGTGCCAGCAGCCAAGCGGGGCAGTACAATGAGCAGTTCTTC.

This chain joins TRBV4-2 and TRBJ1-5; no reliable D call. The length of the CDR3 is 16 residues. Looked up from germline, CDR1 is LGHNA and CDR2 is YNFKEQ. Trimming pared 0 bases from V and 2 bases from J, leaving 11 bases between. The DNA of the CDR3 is TGTGCCAGCAGCCAAGATAGTGGAAGTGGCAATCAGCCCCAGCATTTT. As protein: CASSQDSGSGNQPQHF.

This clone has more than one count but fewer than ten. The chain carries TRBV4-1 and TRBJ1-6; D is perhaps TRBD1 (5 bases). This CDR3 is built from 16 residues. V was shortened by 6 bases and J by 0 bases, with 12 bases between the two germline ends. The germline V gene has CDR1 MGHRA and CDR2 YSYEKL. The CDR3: CASREGQSSYNSPLHF. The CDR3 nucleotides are TGCGCCAGCAGGGAGGGGCAGAGCTCCTATAATTCACCCCTCCACTTT.